The sequence of this T cell receptor (beta chain) was determined in a study of OX40 agonist ivuxolimab in advanced cancers. For the study at large: Dose-escalation patients' cancers were hepatocellular carcinoma, melanoma, renal cell or head and neck cancer. Partial responses were achieved by three patients, of whom one had hepatocellular carcinoma and two had cutaneous melanoma. Broader study findings: Expanded peripheral T-cell antigen specificity went undetermined.

The protocol was immunoSEQ multiplex PCR, while the TCRdb copy is restricted to in-frame clones and leaves out a portion. The table shows approximately 17,000 clones, with 80% to 90% occurring only once. The ends were cut back, 1 base at V and 2 bases at J, with 11 bases in the middle. Germline CDR1 and CDR2: MNHEY and SMNVEV (reference sequence). The CDR3 loop spans 15 amino acids. About this clone itself: Its matching antigen is unknown.

This receptor was obtained from an adult with an advanced solid tumor such as melanoma, head and neck, liver or kidney cancer. The specimen comprised CD4+ or CD8+ T cells sorted from blood, sampled in a trial of the OX40 agonist ivuxolimab. The rearrangement links TRBV27 to TRBJ1-1; possibly TRBD1 for D (5 bases). CDR3 region: CASSLFQGHNTEAFF. CDR3 in DNA: TGTGCCAGCAGTTTATTCCAGGGCCATAACACTGAAGCTTTCTTT.